The 15 T cell receptor beta chains in this list originate from one sample, sequenced in a study of cytomegalovirus exposure and HLA in healthy donors. Both 60 Vbeta primers and 13 Jbeta primers went into the PCR. The protocol was immunoSEQ multiplex PCR, while the TCRdb copy is restricted to in-frame clones and leaves out a portion. The table lists about 99,000 clones, approximately 73% of them singletons. Sequenced input: PBMCs. Source of these receptors: a woman under 30 in good health and CMV-seropositive.

V usage is TRBV6-4 and J usage is TRBJ2-1; TRBD2 matches at 12 bases. From germline, CDR1 is MRHNA and CDR2 SNTAGT. V gave up 0 bases and J gave up 6 bases; unmatched junction bases: 0. There are 15 residues in the CDR3. The CDR3 coding sequence is TGTGCCAGCAGTGACTCGACTAGCGGGAGCAATGAGCAGTTCTTC. Translated: CASSDSTSGSNEQFF.

V is TRBV7-2 and J is TRBJ1-2; 12 bases fit TRBD1. This CDR3 has 16 residues. The germline V gene encodes CDR1 SGHTA and CDR2 FQGNSA. V was clipped by 3 bases and J by 0 bases; unmatched bases: 2. CDR3 sequence reads: CASSLGQGATNYGYTF. CDR3 DNA: TGTGCCAGCAGCTTGGGACAGGGGGCCACTAACTATGGCTACACCTTC.

The V gene is TRBV19, the J gene TRBJ2-7; 9 bases match TRBD1. This CDR3 spans 15 amino acids. CDR1 LNHDA and CDR2 SQIVND come from the germline V gene (reference sequence). V shed 4 bases and J 0 bases; nucleotides not matched to a gene: 4. This CDR3 reads CASSTGQGHSYEQYF. For the CDR3, the DNA is TGTGCCAGTAGTACCGGACAGGGGCACTCCTACGAGCAGTACTTC.

The rearrangement uses TRBV2 and TRBJ2-7, with TRBD2 matching over 9 bases. CDR3 length equals 14 residues. Germline-derived CDR1 and CDR2 are SNHLY and FYNNEI. The trim removed 7 bases at V and 5 bases at J, leaving 9 bases unmatched. Written as DNA, the CDR3 is TGTGCCAGCACCGGGACTAGCATTTCGAACGAGCAGTACTTC. Amino acids: CASTGTSISNEQYF.

This clone was counted only a few times. The chain employs TRBV10-3 and TRBJ2-5, with a weak D call TRBD1 (5 bases). Trimming removed 7 bases from V and 4 bases from J, with 13 bases in between. The CDR3 sequence is 13 residues long. Germline CDR1 reads ENHRY; CDR2 reads SYGVKD. Written as DNA, the CDR3 is TGTGCCATCATGGCAGGGCTCGGAGAGACCCAGTACTTC. Its protein product is CAIMAGLGETQYF.

CDR3 loop: CASSSHRQGDNSPLHF. In DNA form, the CDR3 reads TGTGCCAGCAGCTCCCACAGACAGGGAGATAATTCACCCCTCCACTTT. This chain connects TRBV4-2 to TRBJ1-6; TRBD1 matches 7 bases. This CDR3 spans 16 amino acids. Germline-derived CDR1 and CDR2 are LGHNA and YNFKEQ. V trimming: 5 bases; J trimming: 5 bases; junction bases outside the gene matches: 9.

This clone was detected once. The rearrangement uses TRBV28 and TRBJ2-5, with D possibly matching TRBD1 (6 bases). The germline V and J ends were trimmed by 6 bases and 1 base, with 12 bases remaining between them. Germline CDR1 MDHEN, CDR2 SYDVKM. The CDR3 runs 14 residues. CDR3 in DNA: TGTGCCAGCAGACCTCAGGGGATCCAAGAGACCCAGTACTTC. Encoded protein: CASRPQGIQETQYF.

The chain combines TRBV11-3 with TRBJ2-2, with 8 bases matching TRBD2. The germline V gene encodes CDR1 SGHNT and CDR2 YENEEA. After removal of 5 bases from V and 6 bases from J, the junction contained 14 bases not matched to a gene. This CDR3 contains 17 residues. The CDR3 DNA follows: TGTGCCAGCAGCCTCGGTGTGGGAGCGGGGGTGGCCGGGGAGCTGTTTTTT. The encoded protein is CASSLGVGAGVAGELFF.

The chain combines TRBV7-2 with TRBJ2-2; maybe TRBD2 (6 bases). V dropped 4 bases and J dropped 6 bases, with 15 bases sitting between them. The CDR3 consists of 15 residues. Per germline, CDR1 SGHTA and CDR2 FQGNSA. The CDR3, as DNA: TGTGCCAGCAGCTCGGCGGGGTTGTACGCCGGGGAGCTGTTTTTT. It translates to CASSSAGLYAGELFF.

The gene calls are TRBV4-3 and TRBJ1-1; D not certain. Trimming took 1 base from V and 1 from J, leaving 7 bases between them. CDR3 length equals 14 residues. CDR1 LGHNA and CDR2 YSLEER come from the germline V gene. DNA for the CDR3: TGCGCCAGCAGCCAAGTCGAGGGGAACACTGAAGCTTTCTTT. Translated, it gives CASSQVEGNTEAFF.

This chain links TRBV2 with TRBJ2-7, with D uncertain. V was clipped by 6 bases and J by 0 bases, with 12 bases between them. The V gene's germline CDR1 is SNHLY and CDR2 FYNNEI. The CDR3 has 14 residues. CDR3: CASSSTVSSYEQYF. For the CDR3, the DNA is TGTGCCAGCAGCTCGACTGTTTCCTCCTACGAGCAGTACTTC.

The gene calls are TRBV6-5 and TRBJ2-7; perhaps TRBD1 as D (5 bases). The V gene's germline CDR1 is MNHEY and CDR2 SVGAGI. This CDR3 region has 13 residues. The V end was cut by 6 bases, the J end by 0 bases, with 9 bases between. This chain's CDR3 is CASRRQSSYEQYF. The DNA of the CDR3 is TGTGCCAGCAGAAGACAGAGCTCCTACGAGCAGTACTTC.

Here the CDR3 DNA reads TGTGCCTGGAGTGTACGGCGGAAACCTTACAATGAGCAGTTCTTC. Translated: CAWSVRRKPYNEQFF. The chain couples TRBV30 to TRBJ2-1; no definite D call. V was shortened by 0 bases and J by 4 bases, with 13 bases between the two germline ends. CDR1 GTSNPN and CDR2 SVGIG come from the germline V gene (reference sequence). The CDR3 contains 15 residues.

The genes are TRBV11-3 and TRBJ1-2, with TRBD1 matching over 7 bases. V trimming: 5 bases; J trimming: 1 base; junction bases outside the gene matches: 4. In germline, CDR1 is SGHNT, CDR2 YENEEA. This CDR3 has 14 amino acids. The CDR3 region has the DNA TGTGCCAGCAGCACCCGACAGGGTAACTATGGCTACACCTTC. Amino acid sequence: CASSTRQGNYGYTF.

The chain joins TRBV12-5 to TRBJ1-2, with D possibly matching TRBD1 (5 bases). The ends were cut back, 10 bases at V and 6 bases at J, with 21 bases in the middle. Germline CDR1 and CDR2: LGHNT and FRNRAP. There are 14 residues in the CDR3. The CDR3 loop reads CANRTAAGMDGYTF. CDR3 nucleotides: TGTGCTAACCGAACGGCAGCAGGGATGGATGGCTACACCTTC.